The source of this TCR beta chain is a study of cytomegalovirus exposure and HLA in healthy donors. Note on this clone: Its antigen is currently unknown.

The PCR contained 60 Vbeta and 13 Jbeta primers. Per the original data handling: A later analysis counted approximately 80 million unique TCR beta chains, around 10 million shared. This table comes from immunoSEQ multiplex PCR, and its TCRdb copy is limited to in-frame clones, with some not included. The DNA was the basis for D and trimming; V, J and clone size are from that table. Of tens of thousands of clones in the sample, about 80% are singletons; the top ten hold 32%. Study-level findings and limits: There was a cluster of highly shared sequence variants that was likely a sequencing artifact. A link between a missense DCLRE1C variant and TCR beta V- and J-gene trimming emerged from a later analysis. On later analysis, the bulk of CMV-associated TCR beta chains appeared to be HLA-restricted.

Germline CDR1 and CDR2: SGHVS and FNYEAQ. CDR3 length: 16 amino acids. V shed 0 bases, J shed 4 bases, and the junction held 3 bases outside the gene matches. The gene calls are TRBV7-6 and TRBJ1-3, with TRBD1 identical over 10 bases. Sequenced material: PBMCs. This sequence was found in a man aged 45 to 65 in good health and CMV-seropositive. DNA for the CDR3: TGTGCCAGCAGCTTAGCAGGACAGGGGGAAGGAAACACCATATATTTT. Amino acids: CASSLAGQGEGNTIYF. Filled out from reference TRBV7-6 and TRBJ1-3, the complete variable domain reads GAGVSQSPRYKVTKRGQDVALRCDPISGHVSLYWYRQALGQGPEFLTYFNYEAQQDKSGLPNDRFSAERPEGSISTLTIQRTEQRDSAMYRCASSLAGQGEGNTIYFGEGSWLTVV.